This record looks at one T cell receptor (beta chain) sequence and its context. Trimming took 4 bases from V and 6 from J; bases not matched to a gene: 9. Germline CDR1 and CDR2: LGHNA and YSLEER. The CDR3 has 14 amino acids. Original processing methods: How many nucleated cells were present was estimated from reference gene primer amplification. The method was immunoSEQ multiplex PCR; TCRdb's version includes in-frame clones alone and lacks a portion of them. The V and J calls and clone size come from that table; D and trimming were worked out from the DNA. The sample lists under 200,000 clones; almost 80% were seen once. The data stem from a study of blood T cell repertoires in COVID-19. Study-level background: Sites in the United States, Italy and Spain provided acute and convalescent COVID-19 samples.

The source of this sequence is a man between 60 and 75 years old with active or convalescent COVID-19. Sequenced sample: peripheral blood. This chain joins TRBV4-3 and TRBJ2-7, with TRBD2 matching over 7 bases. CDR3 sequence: CASSLRAGDSEQYF. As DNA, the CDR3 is TGCGCCAGCAGCCTTCGGGCGGGAGACTCCGAGCAGTACTTC.